Shown below are 17 T cell receptor beta chains from a single sample sequenced in a study of graft-versus-host responses after intestinal transplantation. The table came from immunoSEQ multiplex PCR; TCRdb's copy has only in-frame clones and leaves some out. The profile shows over 85,000 clones, 91% of them singletons. These receptors have no identified antigens. Source: unstimulated CD4+ T cells sorted from spleen or lymph node cells, taken before transplant. All receptors derive from a human donor who was the organ donor for an intestinal transplant.

The V and J genes are TRBV9 and TRBJ2-7, with TRBD1 matching over 10 bases. With 0 bases clipped from V and 6 bases from J, the junction kept 0 bases outside the gene matches. The CDR3 contains 13 residues. CDR1 and CDR2 (germline): SGDLS, YYNGEE. CDR3 loop: CASSVGTGGEQYF. The CDR3 DNA reads as TGTGCCAGCAGCGTAGGGACAGGGGGCGAGCAGTACTTC.

Comments on this clone: This CDR3 is also generated by other DNA sequences in the sample. The V and J genes are TRBV18 and TRBJ1-1; perhaps TRBD1 as D (6 bases). Germline lookup yields CDR1 KGHSH and CDR2 LQKENI. The CDR3 loop spans 13 amino acids. The germline V and J ends were trimmed by 3 bases and 3 bases, with 8 bases remaining between them. This chain's CDR3 is CASSPQGYTEAFF. In DNA, the CDR3 is TGTGCCAGCTCACCCCAGGGGTACACTGAAGCTTTCTTT. The full variable domain, in which reference TRBV18 and TRBJ1-1 provide the parts outside the CDR3, is NAGVMQNPRHLVRRRGQEARLRCSPMKGHSHVYWYRQLPEEGLKFMVYLQKENIIDESGMPKERFSAEFPKEGPSILRIQQVVRGDSAAYFCASSPQGYTEAFFGQGTRLTVV.

The V gene is TRBV4-1, the J gene TRBJ2-7; the D gene is possibly TRBD1 (8 bases). Germline V lookup: CDR1 MGHRA, CDR2 YSYEKL. The CDR3 loop spans 17 amino acids. V lost 4 bases and J 2 bases, leaving 21 bases between the germline ends. The CDR3, as DNA: TGCGCCAGCAGCCTCGGGGGGTTACAGGGGGTTCCCTACGAGCAGTACTTC. It specifies CASSLGGLQGVPYEQYF.

The gene calls are TRBV9 and TRBJ1-6; D uncertain. CDR3 size: 16 residues. V was cut by 2 bases and J by 0 bases, with 9 bases left in between. CDR1 and CDR2 from the germline V gene are SGDLS and YYNGEE. The CDR3 sequence is CASSVGQSSYNSPLHF. CDR3 sequence (DNA): TGTGCCAGCAGCGTGGGCCAGAGCTCCTATAATTCACCCCTCCACTTT.

This chain connects TRBV4-1 to TRBJ2-7; 11 positions agree with TRBD1. Looked up from germline, CDR1 is MGHRA and CDR2 is YSYEKL. After removal of 2 bases from V and 6 bases from J, the junction contained 6 bases not matched to a gene. This CDR3 region has 15 residues. The DNA of the CDR3 is TGCGCCAGCAGCCAATTCGCCGGGACAGGGGGCGAGCAGTACTTC. Protein product: CASSQFAGTGGEQYF.

The chain employs TRBV4-2 and TRBJ1-5, with D unclear. V lost 9 bases and J 6 bases, leaving 21 bases between the germline ends. Germline CDR1 is LGHNA and CDR2 is YNFKEQ. This CDR3 has 15 residues. Written as DNA, the CDR3 is TGTGCCAGTTCTCCCGCCCCCTCAACGAGTCAGCCCCAGCATTTT. Its protein is CASSPAPSTSQPQHF.

CDR3: CAWSAGSDTIYF. In DNA, the CDR3 is TGTGCCTGGAGTGCGGGGAGCGACACCATATATTTT. The rearrangement links TRBV30 to TRBJ1-3; the D is unclear. The CDR3 is 12 amino acids. Germline values: CDR1 GTSNPN, CDR2 SVGIG (reference sequence). V was trimmed by 1 base and J by 8 bases, leaving 9 bases between them.

The gene calls are TRBV7-2 and TRBJ1-1, with 8 positions matching TRBD1. The trim removed 5 bases at V and 7 bases at J, leaving 9 bases unmatched. The CDR3 length is 14 residues. The V gene's germline CDR1 is SGHTA and CDR2 FQGNSA. The CDR3 coding sequence is TGTGCCAGCAGCCCCCAGGGGGCGCAAGGTGAAGCTTTCTTT. It encodes CASSPQGAQGEAFF.

The gene calls are TRBV28 and TRBJ1-1, with D perhaps matching TRBD1 (6 bases). Germline V gene lookup returns CDR1 MDHEN and CDR2 SYDVKM. V was shortened by 3 bases and J by 7 bases, with 24 bases between the two germline ends. The CDR3 sequence is 17 residues long. CDR3: CASSFFPGGDTGLEAFF. The CDR3 region has the DNA TGTGCCAGCAGTTTCTTCCCCGGGGGGGACACGGGCCTTGAAGCTTTCTTT.

This clone was seen only a few times. The chain uses TRBV19 and TRBJ1-5; 7 bases line up with TRBD1. The V and J ends lost 7 bases and 3 bases, in that order; junction bases with no gene match: 6. Germline V lookup: CDR1 LNHDA, CDR2 SQIVND (reference sequence). The CDR3 runs 14 residues. For the CDR3, the DNA is TGTGCCAGTAATGACAGGGCCGTCAATCAGCCCCAGCATTTT. Its protein product is CASNDRAVNQPQHF.

The rearrangement joins TRBV7-3 to TRBJ2-7, with a possible D match to TRBD2 (6 bases). Trimming shortened V by 3 bases and J by 6 bases, and 15 bases separated the two germline ends. The V gene's germline CDR1 is SGHTA and CDR2 FQGTGA. There are 14 residues in the CDR3. The CDR3, as DNA: TGTGCCAGCAGCTTGGCGGGTTTGGGGGGCGAGCAGTACTTC. This translates into CASSLAGLGGEQYF.

The chain links TRBV6-5 to TRBJ2-1, with 9 nucleotides matching TRBD2. With V trimmed by 5 bases and J by 7 bases, 6 bases remained unmatched. This CDR3 is built from 14 residues. Germline CDR1 MNHEY, CDR2 SVGAGI. The CDR3 sequence is CASSPSGGPNEQFF. CDR3 coding DNA: TGTGCCAGCAGTCCAAGCGGGGGGCCTAATGAGCAGTTCTTC.

The gene calls are TRBV4-2 and TRBJ2-7; D not resolved. V was clipped by 0 bases and J by 4 bases, with 10 bases between them. CDR3 size: 14 residues. Germline CDR1 and CDR2: LGHNA and YNFKEQ. CDR3 in amino acids: CASSQDLAFYEQYF. The CDR3 DNA reads as TGTGCCAGCAGCCAAGATTTGGCTTTTTACGAGCAGTACTTC.

V is TRBV6-5 and J is TRBJ1-4; 8 nucleotides align to TRBD1. V lost 6 bases and J lost 10; bases outside the gene matches: 10. The CDR3 covers 14 residues. Germline-derived CDR1 and CDR2 are MNHEY and SVGAGI. As DNA, the CDR3 is TGTGCCAGCAGGGACGCAGGGGGCTACGGAAAACTGTTTTTT. Residues: CASRDAGGYGKLFF.

The J gene is TRBJ2-1, the V gene TRBV30; 8 bases align to TRBD1. Per germline, CDR1 GTSNPN and CDR2 SVGIG (reference sequence). This CDR3 is built from 12 residues. Losses at the gene ends were 2 bases for V and 7 bases for J; bases not matched to a gene: 1. The CDR3 DNA is TGTGCCTGGAGTACAGGGGGGAATGAGCAGTTCTTC. This gives the protein CAWSTGGNEQFF.

The chain carries TRBV28 and TRBJ2-2; TRBD1 agrees at 9 bases. The CDR3 totals 15 residues. J gave up 6 bases and V 7 bases, and 9 bases lay outside the gene matches. Germline assignment: CDR1 MDHEN and CDR2 SYDVKM. The chain's CDR3 is CASNRGTGFPGELFF. DNA for the CDR3: TGTGCCAGCAACCGAGGGACAGGGTTCCCCGGGGAGCTGTTTTTT. Filled out from reference TRBV28 and TRBJ2-2, the complete variable domain reads DVKVTQSSRYLVKRTGEKVFLECVQDMDHENMFWYRQDPGLGLRLIYFSYDVKMKEKGDIPEGYSVSREKKERFSLILESASTNQTSMYLCASNRGTGFPGELFFGEGSRLTVL.

A single count supports this clone. CDR3 nucleotide sequence: TGTGCCAGCAGCTTAGGTTTTCTCGGGGCCGGGGAGCTGTTTTTT. Protein product: CASSLGFLGAGELFF. J is TRBJ2-2 and V is TRBV13; perhaps TRBD2 as D (5 bases). This CDR3 has 15 amino acids. Germline CDR1 reads PRHDT; CDR2 reads FYEKMQ (reference sequence). The V end was cut by 0 bases, the J end by 6 bases, with 11 bases between.